This T cell receptor beta chain comes out of a study of T-cell memory formation after mild COVID-19. Turning to the study itself: TCR clusters were largely donor specific.

For this clonotype: The antigen is undetermined.

CDR3 length equals 19 residues. In germline, CDR1 is LGHNA, CDR2 YNFKEQ. V lost 0 bases to trimming and J lost 3 bases, with 24 bases between them. Study observations and caveats: Confirmation was lacking for SARS-CoV-2 specificity of second-wave clones that peaked on day 37. Contracting clones from day 15 to 85 showed balanced CD4/CD8; later expanders favored CD4+.

Constant-segment primers and 5'RACE yielded cDNA libraries for TCR alpha and TCR beta, each carrying sample barcodes and UMIs. Using its own MiXCR run on the 5' RACE reads, TCRdb lists one record per CDR3 protein. The sample has around 310,000 distinct CDR3 sequences, 20% seen once. The specimen sequenced was PBMCs or a T cell subset sorted from them (not recorded which). The sequence derives from a man aged 18 to 29 who had mild COVID-19 (a few samples of this study predate the infection). Cell type and time point are not known. This sequence joins TRBV4-2 and TRBJ2-7, with a tentative D call TRBD1 (6 bases). CDR3 loop: CASSQDGGFEGIGLYEQYF. For the CDR3, the DNA is TGTGCCAGCAGCCAAGATGGGGGCTTCGAGGGTATCGGGCTCTACGAGCAGTACTTC.